This T cell receptor (beta chain) was observed in a study of T cell responses to AZD1222 COVID-19 vaccine. CDR1 PRHDT and CDR2 FYEKMQ come from the germline V gene (reference sequence). The CDR3 is 12 amino acids. Only in-frame clones appear in the TCRdb table, and some are missing; sequencing was by immunoSEQ multiplex PCR. This sample has 80,000 to 100,000 clones, with about 88% found just once. This clone is a singleton in its sample. The chain carries TRBV13 and TRBJ2-7; perhaps TRBD2 as D (5 bases). The TCR sequence derives from an adult in good health. The sample in question was peripheral blood, obtained on day 0 of AZD1222 vaccination. The CDR3: CAEPGVLYEQYF. Written as DNA, the CDR3 is TGTGCAGAACCCGGGGTGCTCTACGAGCAGTACTTC.